This TCR beta chain was recovered during a study of T cells in Graves' hyperthyroidism and ophthalmopathy. About this clonotype itself: Its matching antigen is unknown.

Findings and caveats of the study: Using 13 V-J features, a model discriminated ophthalmopathy from stable hyperthyroidism.

It was RNA transcripts that yielded the amplified TCR beta CDR3 regions. With the HTBI primer set, the TCR CDR3 went through a first round of RT-PCR. TCRdb reprocessed the multiplex PCR reads with MiXCR, giving one entry per CDR3 protein. This table holds over 400,000 distinct CDR3 sequences, around a fifth found once. The length of the CDR3 is 17 residues. V lost 5 bases and J lost 5; bases outside the gene matches: 9. In germline, CDR1 is MNHEY, CDR2 SVGEGT. This TCR derives from a woman aged 70 to 79 with Graves' ophthalmopathy. This sequence joins TRBV6-2 or TRBV6-3 and TRBJ2-1; 13 positions agree with TRBD2. Sequencing was carried out using blood. The CDR3 DNA reads TGTGCCAGCAGTGGACTAGCGGGAGTTGCCGGACACAATGAGCAGTTCTTC. It translates to CASSGLAGVAGHNEQFF.